The rows below give T cell receptor beta chains drawn from one sample of a study of blood T cell repertoires in COVID-19. Using immunoSEQ multiplex PCR, the repertoire was profiled, and TCRdb retains in-frame clones only, with some absent. The profile shows 150,000 to 200,000 clones, roughly 76% of them singletons. Sequenced: peripheral blood. Receptors originate from a woman of 80 years or more with COVID-19, enrolled during active disease. Both conserved end residues are part of each CDR3. The order of the fields is CDR3 length, J gene, V gene, clone size, D gene, CDR3 protein, CDR3 DNA. A D gene is named only where the DNA matches it firmly. Expanded clones are given a class, and other clones once, few, many or no size at all.

>17|TRBJ2-3|TRBV5-1|NA|TRBD2
CASRPSSGRASTDTQYF
TGCGCCAGCAGACCATCTAGCGGGAGGGCCAGCACAGATACGCAGTATTTT
>13|TRBJ1-5|TRBV5-5|NA|NA
CASSFDSHQPQHF
TGTGCCAGCAGCTTCGACAGCCATCAGCCCCAGCATTTT
>14|TRBJ1-2|TRBV7-2|NA|NA
CASSLGGSYYGYTF
TGTGCCAGCAGCTTAGGGGGCAGTTACTATGGCTACACCTTC
>13|TRBJ2-3|TRBV29-1|NA|TRBD1
CSVTGGGPDTQYF
TGCAGCGTGACAGGGGGTGGCCCAGATACGCAGTATTTT
>13|TRBJ1-6|TRBV12-3/TRBV12-4|NA|NA
CASSSSYNSPLHF
TGTGCCAGCAGTTCCAGCTATAATTCACCCCTCCACTTT
>16|TRBJ1-3|TRBV10-3|NA|TRBD1
CAISVGQPGSGNTIYF
TGTGCCATCAGTGTGGGACAGCCAGGCTCTGGAAACACCATATATTTT
>12|TRBJ2-1|TRBV5-4|NA|NA
CASSLTSDEQFF
TGTGCCAGCAGCTTGACGTCGGATGAGCAGTTCTTC
>15|TRBJ2-1|TRBV6-5|NA|NA
CASTSSRSSYNEQFF
TGTGCCAGCACCTCTTCTAGGAGCTCCTACAATGAGCAGTTCTTC
>16|TRBJ1-2|TRBV6-5|NA|NA
CASSYSAQGFPSGYTF
TGTGCCAGCAGTTACTCAGCGCAGGGATTTCCCAGCGGCTACACCTTC
>13|TRBJ1-5|TRBV2|NA|TRBD1
CASSGTGNQPQHF
TGTGCCAGCAGTGGGACAGGGAATCAGCCCCAGCATTTT
>18|TRBJ1-6|TRBV19|few|NA
CASSINYMDRDYNSPLHF
TGTGCCAGTAGTATTAATTACATGGACAGAGATTATAATTCACCCCTCCACTTT
>13|TRBJ2-7|TRBV7-2|NA|NA
CASSVDTTYEQYF
TGTGCCAGCAGCGTAGACACCACCTACGAGCAGTACTTC
>15|TRBJ1-1|TRBV7-6|NA|NA
CASSLAQGHGTEAFF
TGTGCCAGCAGCTTAGCGCAGGGGCATGGCACTGAAGCTTTCTTT
>12|TRBJ2-7|TRBV7-8|once|NA
CASSLGQYEQYF
TGTGCCAGCAGCTTAGGGCAATACGAGCAGTACTTC
>15|TRBJ2-7|TRBV7-2|NA|TRBD1
CASSLVGTGTYEQYF
TGTGCCAGCAGCTTAGTAGGGACAGGGACCTACGAGCAGTACTTC
>12|TRBJ1-1|TRBV30|NA|TRBD1
CAWSSGGTEAFF
TGTGCCTGGAGTTCAGGGGGCACTGAAGCTTTCTTT
>15|TRBJ2-6|TRBV30|NA|TRBD1
CAWSPGGSGANVLTF
TGTGCCTGGAGTCCAGGGGGCTCTGGGGCCAACGTCCTGACTTTC
>13|TRBJ2-5|TRBV7-9|NA|TRBD1
CASSPGQGETQYF
TGTGCCAGCAGTCCGGGACAGGGGGAGACCCAGTACTTC
>15|TRBJ2-4|TRBV5-6|NA|NA
CASSWVTGAKNIQYF
TGTGCCAGCAGCTGGGTGACAGGAGCCAAAAACATTCAGTACTTC
>14|TRBJ1-1|TRBV7-3|NA|TRBD1
CASSSRGRNTEAFF
TGTGCCAGCAGCTCCAGGGGGCGGAACACTGAAGCTTTCTTT
>12|TRBJ2-1|TRBV18|NA|NA
CASSLVYNEQFF
TGTGCCAGCTCACTTGTATACAATGAGCAGTTCTTC
>13|TRBJ2-4|TRBV10-3|NA|NA
CAISESRESIQYF
TGTGCCATCAGTGAGTCGAGGGAGTCCATTCAGTACTTC